This TCR beta chain was recovered during a study of shared clonotypes between healthy human individuals. Each subset's genomic DNA was shared equally among a number of immunoSEQ plates. PBMC DNA, left unsorted, was sequenced on ten immunoSEQ deep assay plates. Profiling relied on immunoSEQ multiplex PCR, and the TCRdb table lists in-frame clones only, not all of them. This sample has about 490,000 clones, with around 80% found just once. The germline V gene has CDR1 KGHSY and CDR2 FQNENV. CDR3 size: 14 residues. Germline trimming cut 6 bases from V and 6 bases from J; bases unmatched to any gene: 6. This clone appeared once.

The chain has TRBV16 and TRBJ1-5; 9 nucleotides line up with TRBD1. The sequence came from a woman in her 40s in good health. Some clones in this sample may be carry-over from other donors' samples. The source material was PBMCs. This CDR3 is CASSHGTGSQPQHF. CDR3 nucleotides: TGTGCCAGCAGTCACGGGACAGGGAGTCAGCCCCAGCATTTT.